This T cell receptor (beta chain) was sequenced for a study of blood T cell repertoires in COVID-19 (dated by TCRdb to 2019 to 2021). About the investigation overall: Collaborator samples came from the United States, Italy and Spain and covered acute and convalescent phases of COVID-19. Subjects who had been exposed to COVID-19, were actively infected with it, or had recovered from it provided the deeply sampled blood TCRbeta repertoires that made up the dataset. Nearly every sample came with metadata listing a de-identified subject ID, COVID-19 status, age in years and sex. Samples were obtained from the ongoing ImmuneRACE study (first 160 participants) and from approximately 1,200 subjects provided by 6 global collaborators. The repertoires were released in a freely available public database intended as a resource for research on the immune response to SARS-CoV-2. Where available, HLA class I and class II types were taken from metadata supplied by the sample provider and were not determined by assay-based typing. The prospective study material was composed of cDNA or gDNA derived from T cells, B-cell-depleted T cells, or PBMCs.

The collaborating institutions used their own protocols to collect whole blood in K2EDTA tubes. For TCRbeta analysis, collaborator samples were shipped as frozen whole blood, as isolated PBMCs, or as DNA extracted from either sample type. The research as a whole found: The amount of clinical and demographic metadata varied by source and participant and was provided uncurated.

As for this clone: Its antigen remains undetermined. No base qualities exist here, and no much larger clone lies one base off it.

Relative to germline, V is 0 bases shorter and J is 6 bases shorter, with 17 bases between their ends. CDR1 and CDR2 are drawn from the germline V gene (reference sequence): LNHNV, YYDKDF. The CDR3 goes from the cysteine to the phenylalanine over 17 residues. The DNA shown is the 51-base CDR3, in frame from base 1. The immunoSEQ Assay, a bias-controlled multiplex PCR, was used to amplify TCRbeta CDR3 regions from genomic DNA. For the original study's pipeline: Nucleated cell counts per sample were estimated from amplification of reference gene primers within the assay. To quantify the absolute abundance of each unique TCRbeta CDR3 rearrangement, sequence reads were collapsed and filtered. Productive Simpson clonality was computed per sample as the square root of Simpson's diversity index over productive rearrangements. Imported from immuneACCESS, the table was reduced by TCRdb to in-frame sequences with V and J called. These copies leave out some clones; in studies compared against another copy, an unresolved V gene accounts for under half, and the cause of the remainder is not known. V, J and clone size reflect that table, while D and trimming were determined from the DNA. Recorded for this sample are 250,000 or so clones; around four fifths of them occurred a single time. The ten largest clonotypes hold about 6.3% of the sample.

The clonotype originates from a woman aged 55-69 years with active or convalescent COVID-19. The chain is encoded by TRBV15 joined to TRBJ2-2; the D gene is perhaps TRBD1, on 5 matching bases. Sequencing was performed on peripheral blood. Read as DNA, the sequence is TGTGCCACCAGCAGAGATCGTGCCCAGGGAAGGGCCGGGGAGCTGTTTTTT. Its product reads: CATSRDRAQGRAGELFF.